Presented here are 3 T cell receptor beta chains from one specimen sequenced in a study of OX40 agonist ivuxolimab in advanced cancers. The assay was immunoSEQ multiplex PCR, and TCRdb's table has in-frame clones only and misses some. The sample includes 55,000 to 80,000 clones, roughly 82% of them seen just once. The source was CD4+ or CD8+ T cells sorted from blood, collected in a trial of the OX40 agonist ivuxolimab. These receptors were taken from an adult with an advanced solid tumor such as melanoma, head and neck, liver or kidney cancer.

The J gene is TRBJ1-2, the V gene TRBV28, with D hard to call. Trimming cost V 3 bases and J 4 bases, with 9 bases left between them. Germline loops: CDR1 MDHEN, CDR2 SYDVKM. The CDR3 extends over 13 amino acids. CDR3 loop: CASSFDRVYGYTF. In DNA, the CDR3 is TGTGCCAGCAGTTTCGATAGGGTCTATGGCTACACCTTC.

As to this clone: This sample includes further DNA sequences coding for the same CDR3. The rearrangement joins TRBV6-1 to TRBJ2-7; TRBD2 agrees at 15 bases. Germline-derived CDR1 and CDR2 are MNHNS and SASEGT. Germline trimming cut 4 bases from V and 6 bases from J; bases unmatched to any gene: 1. The CDR3 spans 14 residues. CDR3 sequence: CASSAGLAGGEQYV. DNA of the CDR3: TGTGCCAGCAGTGCGGGACTAGCGGGGGGCGAGCAGTACGTC.

The rearrangement joins TRBV25-1 to TRBJ2-1; possibly TRBD1 or TRBD2 for D (7 bases each). The CDR3 length is 17 residues. The V gene lost 4 bases and the J gene lost 0 bases, with 16 bases spanning the gap. CDR1 is MGHDK and CDR2 is SYGVNS in the germline V gene. CDR3 loop: CASSGSGGASSYNEQFF. In DNA, the CDR3 is TGTGCCAGCAGTGGCTCAGGGGGGGCCAGCTCCTACAATGAGCAGTTCTTC.